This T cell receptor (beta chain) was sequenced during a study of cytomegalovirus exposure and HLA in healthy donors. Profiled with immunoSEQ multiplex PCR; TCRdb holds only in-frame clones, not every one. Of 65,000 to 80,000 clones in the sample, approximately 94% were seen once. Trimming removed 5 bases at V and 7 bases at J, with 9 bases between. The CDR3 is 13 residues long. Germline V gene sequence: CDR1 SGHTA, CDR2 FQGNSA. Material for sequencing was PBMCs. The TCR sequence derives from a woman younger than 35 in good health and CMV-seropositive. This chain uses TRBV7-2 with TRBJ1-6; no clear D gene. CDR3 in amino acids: CASSLDGNSPLHF. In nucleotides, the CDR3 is TGTGCCAGCAGCCTAGACGGGAATTCACCCCTCCACTTT.